Each of the 2 T cell receptor beta chains below was sequenced from the same sample in a study of post-analysis software for immune sequencing data. Their recognized antigens are unknown. The study's findings and limits: About 5 TRBV segments were more frequent in patients than controls; TRBV5-6, TRBV5-1 and TRBV20-1 belonged to this group.

Researchers reported that TCR beta cDNA libraries carried unique molecular identifiers. TCRdb reprocessed the PCR reads via MiXCR and lists one record per CDR3 protein. This table holds 350,000 to 450,000 distinct CDR3 sequences, roughly 38% found once. The specimen was blood. The receptors come from a girl aged 10 to 17 with multiple sclerosis.

The chain combines TRBV2 with TRBJ2-5; D might be TRBD1 or TRBD2, each matching 5 bases. Trimming left V 6 bases short and J 5 bases short, with 22 bases between. The CDR3 contains 16 residues. The germline CDR1 and CDR2 sequences are SNHLY and FYNNEI. CDR3 bases: TGTGCCAGCAGGTCACGCCGGGACCTCATAGGGGAGACCCAGTACTTC. Its translation: CASRSRRDLIGETQYF. The full variable domain, with the rest looked up from reference TRBV2 and TRBJ2-5, is EPEVTQTPSHQVTQMGQEVILRCVPISNHLYFYWYRQILGQKVEFLVSFYNNEISEKSEIFDDQFSVERPDGSNFTLKIRSTKLEDSAMYFCASRSRRDLIGETQYFGPGTRLLVL.

Ten or more counts support this clonotype. The chain carries TRBV7-2 and TRBJ2-1, with D unclear. CDR3 size: 13 residues. The ends were cut back, 1 base at V and 4 bases at J, with 5 bases in the middle. CDR1 is SGHTA, CDR2 FQGNSA, per germline. The CDR3 region has the DNA TGTGCCAGCAGCTTAGAGAGGTACAATGAGCAGTTCTTC. Its protein is CASSLERYNEQFF.